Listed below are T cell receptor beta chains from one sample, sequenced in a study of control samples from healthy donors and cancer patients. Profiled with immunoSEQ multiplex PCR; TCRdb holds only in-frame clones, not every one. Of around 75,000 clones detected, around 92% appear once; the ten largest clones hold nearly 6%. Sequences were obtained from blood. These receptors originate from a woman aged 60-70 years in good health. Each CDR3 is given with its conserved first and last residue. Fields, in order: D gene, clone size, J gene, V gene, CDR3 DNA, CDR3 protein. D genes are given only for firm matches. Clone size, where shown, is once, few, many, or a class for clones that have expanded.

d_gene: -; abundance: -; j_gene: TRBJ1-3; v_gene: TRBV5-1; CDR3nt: TGCGCCAGCAGCTCAGCACAGGGCTCTGGAAACACCATATATTTT; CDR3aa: CASSSAQGSGNTIYF
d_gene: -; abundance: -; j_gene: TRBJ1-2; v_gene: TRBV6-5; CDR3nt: TGTGCCAGCAGGACAGTGTATTTGTTCAATGGCTACACCTTC; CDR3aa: CASRTVYLFNGYTF
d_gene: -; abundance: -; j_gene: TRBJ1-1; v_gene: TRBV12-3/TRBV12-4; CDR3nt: TGTGCCAGCAGGACAGGCTATACTGAAGCTTTCTTT; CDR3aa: CASRTGYTEAFF
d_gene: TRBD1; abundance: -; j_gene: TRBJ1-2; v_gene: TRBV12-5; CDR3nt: TGTGCTAGTGGTACTGGGACAGGGGCCTATGGCTACACCTTC; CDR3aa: CASGTGTGAYGYTF
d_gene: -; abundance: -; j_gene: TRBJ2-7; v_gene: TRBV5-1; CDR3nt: TGCGCCAGCAGCCCCGGAGGGGGCGGCTACGAGCAGTACTTC; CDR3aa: CASSPGGGGYEQYF
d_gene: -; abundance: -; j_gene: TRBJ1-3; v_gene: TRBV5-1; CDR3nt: TGCGCCAGCAGTGGAGACGCCTCCTCTGGAAACACCATATATTTT; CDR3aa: CASSGDASSGNTIYF
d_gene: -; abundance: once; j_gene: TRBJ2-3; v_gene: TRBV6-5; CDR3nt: TGTGCCAGCACCCAATCGGGGGAAACAGATACGCAGTATTTT; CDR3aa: CASTQSGETDTQYF
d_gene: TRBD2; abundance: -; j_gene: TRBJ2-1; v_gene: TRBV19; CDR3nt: TGTGCCAGTAGCCTTGCTAGCGGGAGCAAGAATGAGCAGTTCTTC; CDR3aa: CASSLASGSKNEQFF
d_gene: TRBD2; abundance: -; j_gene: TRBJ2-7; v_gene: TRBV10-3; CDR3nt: TGTGCCATCAGTGACGGCTGGGGGGGCTACGAGCAGTACTTC; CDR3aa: CAISDGWGGYEQYF
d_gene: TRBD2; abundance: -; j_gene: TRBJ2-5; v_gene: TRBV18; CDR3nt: TGTGCCAGCTCACCACGGGAGGGGGAGACCCAGTACTTC; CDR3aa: CASSPREGETQYF
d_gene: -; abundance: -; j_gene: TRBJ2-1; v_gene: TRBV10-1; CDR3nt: TGCGCCAGCAGTTCCGGACGGCGGTGGGGCAGTGAGCAGTTCTTC; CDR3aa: CASSSGRRWGSEQFF
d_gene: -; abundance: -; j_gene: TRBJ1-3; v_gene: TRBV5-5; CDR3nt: TGTGCCAGCAGCCCGACAGGAGCTGGAAACACCATATATTTT; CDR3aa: CASSPTGAGNTIYF
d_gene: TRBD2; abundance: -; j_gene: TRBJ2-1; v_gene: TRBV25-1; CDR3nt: TGTGCCAGCAGGGGGGGGACGGCCGGATACAATGAGCAGTTCTTC; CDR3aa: CASRGGTAGYNEQFF
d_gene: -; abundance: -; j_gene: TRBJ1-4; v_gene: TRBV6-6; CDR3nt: TGTGCCAGCAGGGGGGTCGGAGCCAGTAATGAAAAACTGTTTTTT; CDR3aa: CASRGVGASNEKLFF
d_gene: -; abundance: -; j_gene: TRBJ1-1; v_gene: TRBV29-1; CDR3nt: TGCAGCGTTGTTAAGAACACTGAAGCTTTCTTT; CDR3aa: CSVVKNTEAFF
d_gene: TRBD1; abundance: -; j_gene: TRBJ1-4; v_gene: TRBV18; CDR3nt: TGTGCCAGCTCACCACCGATGGGACAGGGTGAAAAACTGTTTTTT; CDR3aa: CASSPPMGQGEKLFF
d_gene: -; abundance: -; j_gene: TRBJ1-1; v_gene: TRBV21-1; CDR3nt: TGTGCCAGCATCGGGACGGTGAACACTGAAGCTTTCTTT; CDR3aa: CASIGTVNTEAFF
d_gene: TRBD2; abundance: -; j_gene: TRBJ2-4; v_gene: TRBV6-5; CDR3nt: TGTGCCAGCAGTTACGGGGGGGAAAACATTCAGTACTTC; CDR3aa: CASSYGGENIQYF
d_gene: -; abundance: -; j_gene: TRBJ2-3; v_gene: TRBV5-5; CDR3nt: TGTGCCAGCAGCTTGGAGATAGCTACAGATACGCAGTATTTT; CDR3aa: CASSLEIATDTQYF
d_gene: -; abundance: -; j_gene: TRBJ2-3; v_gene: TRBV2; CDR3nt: TGTGCCAGCAGTGAAGGTCATCGTTATACGCAGTATTTT; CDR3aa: CASSEGHRYTQYF
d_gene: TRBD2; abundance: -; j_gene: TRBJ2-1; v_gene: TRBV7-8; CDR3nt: TGTGCCAGCAAAAGCAGGGTACTAGCGGGGGACAATGAGCAGTTCTTC; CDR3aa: CASKSRVLAGDNEQFF
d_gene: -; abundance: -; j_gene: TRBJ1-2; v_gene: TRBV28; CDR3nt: TGTGCCAGCAGTCCGGGGACGGGAGCGTGGGGCTACACCTTC; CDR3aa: CASSPGTGAWGYTF
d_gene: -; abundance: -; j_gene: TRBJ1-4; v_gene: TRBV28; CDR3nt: TGTGGTACCAGGGGAGATGAAAAACTGTTTTTT; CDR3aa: CGTRGDEKLFF
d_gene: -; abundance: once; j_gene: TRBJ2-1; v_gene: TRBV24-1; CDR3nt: TGTGCCACCAGTGATTCCTTTGGGGTCAATGAGCAGTTCTTC; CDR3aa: CATSDSFGVNEQFF
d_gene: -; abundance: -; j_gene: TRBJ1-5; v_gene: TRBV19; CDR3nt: TGTGCCAGTAGTACGGGACACCTCAATCAGCCCCAGCATTTT; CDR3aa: CASSTGHLNQPQHF
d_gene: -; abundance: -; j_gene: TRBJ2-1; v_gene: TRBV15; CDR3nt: TGTGCCACCAGCAGCGGACTGAGCGGCTCCTACAATGAGCAGTTCTTC; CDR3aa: CATSSGLSGSYNEQFF
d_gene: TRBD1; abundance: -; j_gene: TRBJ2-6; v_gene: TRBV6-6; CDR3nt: TGTGCCAGCAGCCCCGAGGGGGCTTCTGGGGCCAACGTCCTGACTTTC; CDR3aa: CASSPEGASGANVLTF
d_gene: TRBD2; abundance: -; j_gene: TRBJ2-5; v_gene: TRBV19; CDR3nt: TGTGCCAGTAGTAGCGGGAGAAGGGAAGAGACCCAGTACTTC; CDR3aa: CASSSGRREETQYF
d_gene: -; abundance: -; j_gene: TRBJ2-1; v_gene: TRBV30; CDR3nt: TGTGCCTGGGGACTAACATTGACTAATGAGCAGTTCTTC; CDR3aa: CAWGLTLTNEQFF
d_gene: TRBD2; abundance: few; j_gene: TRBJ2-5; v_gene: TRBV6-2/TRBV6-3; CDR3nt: TGTGCCAGCAGTTACGGGCGACTAGCGGTTAGAGGGCAAGAGACCCAGTACTTC; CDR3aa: CASSYGRLAVRGQETQYF
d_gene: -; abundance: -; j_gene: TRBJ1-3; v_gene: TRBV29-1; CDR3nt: TGCAGCGTTGTTGGTCCCAGGGAGAACACCATATATTTT; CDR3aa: CSVVGPRENTIYF
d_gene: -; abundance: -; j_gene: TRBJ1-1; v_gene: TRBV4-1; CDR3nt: TGCGCCAGCAGCCCTCCGGACCTCCCAGGCGCTGAAGCTTTCTTT; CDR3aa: CASSPPDLPGAEAFF
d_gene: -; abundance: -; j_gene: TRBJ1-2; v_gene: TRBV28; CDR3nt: TGTGCCAGCAGTTCTCTTGGTTTCTATGGCTACACCTTC; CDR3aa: CASSSLGFYGYTF
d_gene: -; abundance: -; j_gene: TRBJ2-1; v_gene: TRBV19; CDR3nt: TGTGCCAGTAGTATGGGGGGTCTAGGGGTCAATGAGCAGTTCTTC; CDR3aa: CASSMGGLGVNEQFF
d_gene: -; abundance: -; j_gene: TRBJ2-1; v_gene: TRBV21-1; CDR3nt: TGTGCCAGCAGCAAAGAGGGTAGGCGGGAGGGCTACAATGAGCAGTTCTTC; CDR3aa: CASSKEGRREGYNEQFF
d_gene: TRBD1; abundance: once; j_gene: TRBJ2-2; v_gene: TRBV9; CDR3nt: TGTGCCAGCAGCGTAAGTTCCGGGACAGATAACACCGGGGAGCTGTTTTTT; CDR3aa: CASSVSSGTDNTGELFF
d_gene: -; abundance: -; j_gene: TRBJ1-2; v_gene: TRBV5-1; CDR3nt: TGCGCCAGCAGCTTGATCGGACTTAGCTATGGCTACACCTTC; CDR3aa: CASSLIGLSYGYTF
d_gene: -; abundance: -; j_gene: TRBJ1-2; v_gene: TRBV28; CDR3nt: TGTGCCAGCAGTTTTGAGTTGTCTTACTATGGCTACACCTTC; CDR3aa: CASSFELSYYGYTF